Following are 14 T cell receptor beta chains from one sample sequenced in a study of beta chain features in type 1 diabetes. Their recognized antigens are unknown. Study-wide results and caveats: Type 1 diabetes patients had moderately but significantly shorter TCRB CDR3s in all four CD4+ subsets.

Expressed TCRB transcripts were sequenced because the entire RNA isolate underwent reverse transcription. The protocol was immunoSEQ multiplex PCR, while the TCRdb copy is restricted to in-frame clones and leaves out a portion. The sample carries about 16,000 clones, about three quarters recorded once. What was sequenced was stem cell memory CD4+ T cells from blood. Receptors originate from a man younger than 40 with type 1 diabetes.

The V call is TRBV5-1, the J call TRBJ2-2; 8 positions agree with TRBD2. Per germline, CDR1 SGHRS and CDR2 YFSETQ. This CDR3 has 17 amino acids. The trim removed 0 bases at V and 0 bases at J, leaving 4 bases unmatched. The CDR3 nucleotides are TGCGCCAGCAGCTTGGATCCGGGGGGGCCGAACACCGGGGAGCTGTTTTTT. This translates into CASSLDPGGPNTGELFF.

The rearrangement links TRBV7-2 to TRBJ1-1; maybe TRBD1 (5 bases). This CDR3 region has 13 residues. V lost 2 bases, J lost 5 bases, and 9 bases lay in between. From germline, CDR1 is SGHTA and CDR2 FQGNSA. CDR3 DNA: TGTGCCAGCAGCTTAAATGGGGGGACTGAAGCTTTCTTT. Its translation: CASSLNGGTEAFF.

This chain uses TRBV10-2 with TRBJ2-1, with a tentative D call TRBD2 (6 bases). The length of the CDR3 is 15 residues. CDR1 and CDR2 (germline): WSHSY, SAAADI. Trimming took 8 bases from V and 5 from J, leaving 19 bases between them. As DNA, the CDR3 is TGCGCCAGCTCCTACTGGTCGGGACTTGACAATGAGCAGTTCTTC. Translated, it gives CASSYWSGLDNEQFF.

The gene calls are TRBV18 and TRBJ2-3; D not resolved. In germline, CDR1 is KGHSH, CDR2 LQKENI. Trimming shortened V by 6 bases and J by 3 bases, and 7 bases separated the two germline ends. The CDR3 spans 12 residues. CDR3 DNA sequence: TGTGCCAGCTCGGTAGTTACAGATACGCAGTATTTT. It yields the protein CASSVVTDTQYF.

The chain carries TRBV30 and TRBJ1-6; D is unclear. V lost 8 bases and J lost 3, with 14 bases in between. The CDR3 is 14 amino acids. Germline-derived CDR1 and CDR2 are GTSNPN and SVGIG (reference sequence). CDR3 in DNA: TGTGCCCTGGTACTAGGAAACTATAATTCACCCCTCCACTTT. Amino acid sequence: CALVLGNYNSPLHF.

This clone came up a few times. This chain links TRBV7-3 with TRBJ2-1, with 8 bases lining up with TRBD1. Trimming took 8 bases from V and 4 from J; bases not matched to a gene: 10. The germline V gene has CDR1 SGHTA and CDR2 FQGTGA. This CDR3 contains 15 residues. CDR3 nucleotide sequence: TGTGCCAGCGGCCCAGGGGGCTCGCGTTACAATGAGCAGTTCTTC. This sequence encodes CASGPGGSRYNEQFF.

The chain recombines TRBV11-2 with TRBJ2-1; D perhaps matches TRBD1 (6 bases). Germline values: CDR1 SGHAT, CDR2 FQNNGV. V was pared by 0 bases and J by 9 bases, with 12 bases between. The CDR3 is made up of 14 amino acids. DNA for the CDR3: TGTGCCAGCAGCTTAGAATTACTACAGGGTGAGCAGTTCTTC. Translating it yields CASSLELLQGEQFF.

The chain has TRBV29-1 and TRBJ2-5, with D uncertain. The CDR3 runs to 12 residues. Per germline, CDR1 SQVTM and CDR2 ANQGSEA. Trimming cost V 6 bases and J 5 bases, with 13 bases left between them. The CDR3 sequence: CSVLPGGETQYF. DNA of the CDR3: TGCAGCGTCCTCCCAGGTGGCGAGACCCAGTACTTC.

This clone is judged large. The chain carries TRBV15 and TRBJ2-7; the match to TRBD2 covers 7 bases. CDR3 length: 17 amino acids. Germline trimming cut 0 bases from V and 6 bases from J; bases unmatched to any gene: 14. CDR1 LNHNV and CDR2 YYDKDF come from the germline V gene (reference sequence). The CDR3 coding sequence is TGTGCCACCAGCAGAGACCGTCGGGGGGTAGGGGCACGCGAGCAGTACTTC. It yields the protein CATSRDRRGVGAREQYF.

This clone came up a few times. V and J are TRBV28 and TRBJ2-2; D uncertain. V lost 6 bases to trimming and J lost 6 bases, with 8 bases between them. The germline CDR1 and CDR2 sequences are MDHEN and SYDVKM. The CDR3 covers 12 residues. For the CDR3, the DNA is TGTGCCAGCAGCCCGGTCCCCGGGGAGCTGTTTTTT. Its translation is CASSPVPGELFF.

CDR3 loop: CASSPQLAGDTQYF. The DNA of the CDR3 is TGTGCCAGCTCACCACAGCTAGCCGGGGATACGCAGTATTTT. The chain recombines TRBV18 with TRBJ2-3; possible D gene TRBD2, 5 bases. Trimming stripped 1 base from V and 6 bases from J, with 11 bases between. The V gene's germline CDR1 is KGHSH and CDR2 LQKENI. There are 14 residues in the CDR3.

The rearrangement joins TRBV10-3 to TRBJ1-1; D not resolved. Germline V gene data show CDR1 as ENHRY and CDR2 as SYGVKD. The CDR3 is made up of 14 amino acids. Between the trimmed V and J ends, which lost 4 bases and 5 bases, there was a span of 14 bases. CDR3 DNA sequence: TGTGCCATCAGTGCGAGTCGGGGTTGGACTGAAGCTTTCTTT. This translates into CAISASRGWTEAFF.

The chain joins TRBV28 to TRBJ2-7; 11 nucleotides line up with TRBD2. Trimming at V came to 5 bases and at J to 4 bases, leaving 10 bases not matched to a gene. Germline CDR1 MDHEN, CDR2 SYDVKM. The CDR3 extends over 16 amino acids. CDR3 protein: CASSQQTSGDLYEQYF. CDR3 coding DNA: TGTGCCAGCAGTCAACAGACTAGCGGGGACTTATACGAGCAGTACTTC.

The gene calls are TRBV7-6 and TRBJ1-6; 9 nucleotides align to TRBD1. The germline V gene has CDR1 SGHVS and CDR2 FNYEAQ. The junction had 6 bases not matched to a gene; V was cut back by 5 bases and J by 7 bases. This CDR3 is built from 15 residues. The CDR3 DNA follows: TGTGCCAGCAGCCTGTCGGGACAGGGAAATTCACCCCTCCACTTT. Amino acid sequence: CASSLSGQGNSPLHF.